This TCR beta chain was sequenced in a study of blood T cell repertoires in COVID-19. Germline V gene sequence: CDR1 GTSNPN, CDR2 SVGIG (reference sequence). The CDR3 has 14 amino acids. Between the trimmed V and J ends, which lost 1 base and 5 bases, there was a span of 14 bases. Libraries were prepared by immunoSEQ multiplex PCR; TCRdb keeps only in-frame clonotypes and omits some of them. Of 65,000 to 85,000 clones listed, around 86% are singletons. Sequenced material: peripheral blood. This TCR derives from a woman between 18 and 29 years old with acute or convalescent COVID-19. The V call is TRBV30, the J call TRBJ1-1; D is undetermined. The CDR3 coding sequence is TGTGCCTGGAGTGGTGAGACCCGAGGGACTGAAGCTTTCTTT. Its translation: CAWSGETRGTEAFF.